Given below is one T cell receptor (beta chain) in context. The target antigen is unknown. Stated time point: newly diagnosed GD, antithyroid drugs for less than 3 months. RNA from PBMCs was the source of the TCR library. Patients came through an endocrinology department, and that department was in Xi'an, China. This sample stems from a study of regulatory T cells in long-lasting Graves disease. Libraries of TCR beta came from iRepertoire HTBI primers plus Arm-PCR of CDR3 regions. TCRdb ran MiXCR on the multiplex PCR reads and lists one entry per CDR3 protein. The sample has 400,000 to 550,000 distinct CDR3 sequences; around 17% are singletons. Broader study findings: Analysis covered peripheral blood alone, not thyroid tissue.

Germline V lookup: CDR1 MNHNS, CDR2 SASEGT. V was trimmed by 6 bases and J by 10 bases, leaving 21 bases between them. The CDR3 is 15 residues long. These data were also filed under a second study, of T cells in Graves' hyperthyroidism and ophthalmopathy.

The receptor comes from a woman aged 18-29 years with Graves disease. The rearrangement uses TRBV6-1 and TRBJ1-4, with a weak D call TRBD1 (6 bases). Sequencing was performed on peripheral blood mononuclear cells (PBMCs), taken at new diagnosis, from a patient treated with antithyroid drugs. This chain's CDR3 is CASSPGGGENRKLFF. DNA for the CDR3: TGTGCCAGCAGCCCGGGGGGGGGCGAAAACCGAAAACTGTTTTTT.